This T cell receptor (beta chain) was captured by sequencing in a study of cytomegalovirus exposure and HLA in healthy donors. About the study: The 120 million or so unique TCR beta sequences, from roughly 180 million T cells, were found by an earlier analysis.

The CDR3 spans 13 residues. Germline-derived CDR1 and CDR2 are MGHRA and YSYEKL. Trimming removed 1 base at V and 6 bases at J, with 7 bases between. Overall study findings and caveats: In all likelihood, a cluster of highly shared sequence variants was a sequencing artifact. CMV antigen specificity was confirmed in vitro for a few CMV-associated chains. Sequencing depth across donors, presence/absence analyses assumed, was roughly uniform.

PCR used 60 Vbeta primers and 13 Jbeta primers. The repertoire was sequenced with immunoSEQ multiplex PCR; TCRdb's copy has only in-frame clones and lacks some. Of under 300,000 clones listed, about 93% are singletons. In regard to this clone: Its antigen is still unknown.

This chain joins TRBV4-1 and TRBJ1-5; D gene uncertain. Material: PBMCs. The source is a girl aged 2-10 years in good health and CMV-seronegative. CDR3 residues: CASSQAGLQPQHF. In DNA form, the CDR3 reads TGCGCCAGCAGCCAAGCAGGCCTTCAGCCCCAGCATTTT.